The sequence of this T cell receptor (beta chain) was determined in a study of radiotherapy plus CTLA-4 blockade in lung cancer. Looking at the study overall: Patients showed objective responses in about 18% of cases and disease control in 31%.

This clone occurred a few times. Its antigen is unidentified. TCRdb's table, derived via immunoSEQ multiplex PCR, lists solely in-frame clones and lacks some. The table lists 120,000 or so clones, about 83% of them singletons. Germline V CDR1 and CDR2: DFQATT, SNEGSKA (reference sequence). V dropped 3 bases and J dropped 3 bases, with 6 bases sitting between them. The length of the CDR3 is 11 residues. Study outcomes and limitations: Radiotherapy with ipilimumab was followed by blood expansion of tumor-derived clones.

The chain is built from TRBV20-1 and TRBJ2-7; D remains unclear. The TCR was taken from a human donor with non-small cell lung cancer who had a partial response to radiotherapy plus ipilimumab. Material: peripheral blood, obtained from a patient treated with radiotherapy plus ipilimumab. The CDR3 region has the DNA TGCAGTGCTAGTCCCGTCTACGAGCAGTACTTC. This sequence encodes CSASPVYEQYF.